This entry lists 22 T cell receptor beta chains sequenced from one sample in a study of cytomegalovirus exposure and HLA in healthy donors. Researchers ran the PCR with 60 Vbeta and 13 Jbeta primers. Using immunoSEQ multiplex PCR, the repertoire was profiled, and TCRdb retains in-frame clones only, with some absent. Altogether more than 150,000 clones are present, 76% being singletons, with the ten largest covering about 1.5%. The specimen sequenced was PBMCs. Receptors originate from a man between 18 and 29 years old in good health and CMV-seronegative.

The chain is built from TRBV6-1 and TRBJ2-7, with TRBD1 matching over 7 bases. Germline V gene sequence: CDR1 MNHNS, CDR2 SASEGT. The CDR3 extends over 13 amino acids. V trimming: 4 bases; J trimming: 1 base; junction bases outside the gene matches: 1. Here the CDR3 reads CASSAGQSYEQYF. As DNA, the CDR3 is TGTGCCAGCAGTGCGGGACAGTCCTACGAGCAGTACTTC.

The CDR3, as DNA: TGCAGCGTTGATAAAGGGAGGGAGCAGTACTTC. It encodes CSVDKGREQYF. The chain uses TRBV29-1 and TRBJ2-7; D might be TRBD2 (6 bases). CDR1 is SQVTM, CDR2 ANQGSEA, per germline. The CDR3 is 11 residues long. V was cut by 3 bases and J by 7 bases, with 10 bases left in between.

This chain connects TRBV6-1 to TRBJ1-5; D gene uncertain. The V and J ends lost 4 bases and 0 bases respectively, with 7 bases between them. The CDR3 spans 14 residues. From germline, CDR1 is MNHNS and CDR2 SASEGT. The CDR3 reads CASSGSHSNQPQHF. The CDR3 coding sequence is TGTGCCAGCAGTGGTAGTCATAGCAATCAGCCCCAGCATTTT.

J is TRBJ2-5 and V is TRBV13; 12 nucleotides align to TRBD2. J lost 5 bases, V lost 4 bases, and 5 bases had no gene match. The CDR3 runs 15 residues. CDR1 is PRHDT, CDR2 FYEKMQ, per germline (reference sequence). The CDR3 region is CASSSLAGGMETQYF. The CDR3 nucleotides read TGTGCCAGCAGCTCCCTAGCGGGGGGGATGGAGACCCAGTACTTC. The full variable domain, with the rest looked up from reference TRBV13 and TRBJ2-5, is AAGVIQSPRHLIKEKRETATLKCYPIPRHDTVYWYQQGPGQDPQFLISFYEKMQSDKGSIPDRFSAQQFSDYHSELNMSSLELGDSALYFCASSSLAGGMETQYFGPGTRLLVL.

The CDR3 loop reads CASSPGQSSGNTIYF. The CDR3 DNA is TGTGCCAGTAGTCCGGGACAGAGCTCTGGAAACACCATATATTTT. This chain connects TRBV19 to TRBJ1-3, with 7 positions matching TRBD1. CDR1 is LNHDA and CDR2 is SQIVND in the germline V gene (reference sequence). The CDR3 covers 15 residues. V lost 5 bases and J lost 0; bases outside the gene matches: 4.

The chain has TRBV27 and TRBJ2-1; D possibly corresponds to TRBD1 (5 bases). The CDR3 has 13 amino acids. Germline V CDR1 and CDR2: MNHEY, SMNVEV (reference sequence). The germline V and J ends were trimmed by 8 bases and 2 bases, with 10 bases remaining between them. The CDR3 DNA reads as TGTGCCAGCGCGTTGGACACCTACAATGAGCAGTTCTTC. Translation: CASALDTYNEQFF.

The chain employs TRBV5-1 and TRBJ2-3; 7 positions match TRBD2. The V gene end was trimmed by 4 bases and the J gene end by 1 base; junction bases not matched to a gene: 15. The CDR3 is 18 residues long. Germline V lookup: CDR1 SGHRS, CDR2 YFSETQ. CDR3 in DNA: TGCGCCAGCAGCGACGTTATGGGGGGGGTAATAGGCACAGATACGCAGTATTTT. This translates into CASSDVMGGVIGTDTQYF.

This chain connects TRBV20-1 to TRBJ2-7, with D unclear. CDR3 length equals 11 residues. Trimming pared 5 bases from V and 2 bases from J, leaving 7 bases between. The germline gives CDR1 DFQATT, CDR2 SNEGSKA (reference sequence). The CDR3 DNA reads as TGCAGTGCTCAAGAGCCCTACGAGCAGTACTTC. Encoded protein: CSAQEPYEQYF.

This clone has only one observation. V usage is TRBV6-5 and J usage is TRBJ2-7; 12 nucleotides line up with TRBD2. Per germline, CDR1 MNHEY and CDR2 SVGAGI. V dropped 8 bases and J dropped 6; count of bases not matched to a gene: 8. This CDR3 contains 14 residues. In nucleotides, the CDR3 is TGTGCCAGCCAGGACGGACTAGCGGGGCGCGAGCAGTACTTC. Protein sequence: CASQDGLAGREQYF.

The CDR3 DNA sequence: TGCGCCAGCAGCTTAGAGAGCGAGCAGTACTTC. Translated: CASSLESEQYF. J is TRBJ2-7 and V is TRBV5-1; D unclear. The CDR3 contains 11 residues. The germline gives CDR1 SGHRS, CDR2 YFSETQ. Deletions cut 2 bases from V and 6 bases from J, with 6 bases between. The whole variable domain, remainder taken from reference TRBV5-1 and TRBJ2-7, is KAGVTQTPRYLIKTRGQQVTLSCSPISGHRSVSWYQQTPGQGLQFLFEYFSETQRNKGNFPGRFSGRQFSNSRSEMNVSTLELGDSALYLCASSLESEQYFGPGTRLTVT.

This chain uses TRBV28 with TRBJ2-7, with 7 bases identical to TRBD1. The CDR3 is 15 residues long. Losses at the gene ends were 1 base for V and 0 bases for J; bases not matched to a gene: 3. In germline, CDR1 is MDHEN, CDR2 SYDVKM. This chain's CDR3 is CASSLLGTASYEQYF. Written as DNA, the CDR3 is TGTGCCAGCAGTTTATTGGGGACAGCCTCCTACGAGCAGTACTTC.

This rearrangement joins TRBV18 to TRBJ1-1, with D possibly matching TRBD1 (6 bases). The CDR3 spans 19 residues. Germline-derived CDR1 and CDR2 are KGHSH and LQKENI. Trimming pared 6 bases from V and 6 bases from J, leaving 32 bases between. As DNA, the CDR3 is TGTGCCAGCTCGTCACGGACCGGTGACCCTCGGGACGCAGGGGCTGAAGCTTTCTTT. It yields the protein CASSSRTGDPRDAGAEAFF.

This chain connects TRBV7-3 to TRBJ1-1, with TRBD1 identical over 9 bases. The CDR3 spans 16 residues. Unmatched junction bases numbered 7, after V lost 2 bases and J lost 3 bases. Germline CDR1 SGHTA, CDR2 FQGTGA. The chain's CDR3 is CASSLVTQGADTEAFF. The CDR3 DNA follows: TGTGCCAGCAGCTTAGTAACACAGGGGGCAGACACTGAAGCTTTCTTT.

The chain employs TRBV30 and TRBJ2-2; TRBD1 is a possible D gene (6 bases). Germline V gives CDR1 GTSNPN, CDR2 SVGIG (reference sequence). CDR3 length: 15 residues. The V gene lost 8 bases and the J gene lost 5 bases, with 21 bases spanning the gap. CDR3 amino acids: CARTQQGKVTGELFF. The CDR3 coding sequence is TGTGCCCGGACCCAACAGGGTAAAGTGACCGGGGAGCTGTTTTTT. The entire variable domain, with the rest obtained from reference TRBV30 and TRBJ2-2, is as follows: SQTIHQWPATLVQPVGSPLSLECTVEGTSNPNLYWYRQAAGRGLQLLFYSVGIGQISSEVPQNLSASRPQDRQFILSSKKLLLSDSGFYLCARTQQGKVTGELFFGEGSRLTVL.

CDR3 in DNA: TGCGCCAGCAGCTCTCCGGGACAGGGTCCATCACCCCTCCACTTT. Translation gives CASSSPGQGPSPLHF. The chain employs TRBV5-1 and TRBJ1-6; TRBD1 matches 9 bases. The junction had 8 bases not matched to a gene; V was cut back by 3 bases and J by 10 bases. The CDR3 totals 15 residues. Germline CDR1 reads SGHRS; CDR2 reads YFSETQ.

The V gene is TRBV9, the J gene TRBJ1-6, with 9 bases identical to TRBD1. This CDR3 has 14 amino acids. The junction had 3 bases not matched to a gene; V was cut back by 3 bases and J by 8 bases. Looked up from germline, CDR1 is SGDLS and CDR2 is YYNGEE. CDR3 sequence: CASSAGQGHSPLHF. The CDR3, as DNA: TGTGCCAGCAGCGCAGGACAGGGGCATTCACCCCTCCACTTT.

This clone has more than one count but fewer than ten. This rearrangement joins TRBV7-9 to TRBJ1-1; D is ambiguous. Per germline, CDR1 SEHNR and CDR2 FQNEAQ (reference sequence). The V end was cut by 3 bases, the J end by 1 base, with 9 bases between. The length of the CDR3 is 14 residues. Here the CDR3 DNA reads TGTGCCAGCAGCTTGTCGACAACGAACACTGAAGCTTTCTTT. This sequence encodes CASSLSTTNTEAFF.

The rearrangement joins TRBV5-1 to TRBJ2-2; TRBD1 matches at 7 bases. This CDR3 has 15 amino acids. Trimming removed 0 bases from V and 4 bases from J; junction bases left unmatched: 3. CDR1 is SGHRS, CDR2 YFSETQ, per germline. CDR3 DNA sequence: TGCGCCAGCAGCTTGGCTGGACAGGTCACCGGGGAGCTGTTTTTT. Translation gives CASSLAGQVTGELFF.

Only a few counts were recorded for this clone. The chain uses TRBV28 and TRBJ2-1; maybe TRBD1 (6 bases). Per the germline V gene, CDR1 is MDHEN and CDR2 is SYDVKM. This CDR3 comprises 12 residues. The germline V and J ends were trimmed by 9 bases and 14 bases, with 20 bases remaining between them. CDR3 loop: CASCKPGELEFF. In DNA, the CDR3 is TGTGCCAGTTGTAAGCCAGGGGAGTTGGAGTTCTTC.

The V call is TRBV2, the J call TRBJ1-6, with 9 bases identical to TRBD1. The CDR3 runs 15 residues. CDR1 is SNHLY and CDR2 is FYNNEI in the germline V gene. With V trimmed by 5 bases and J by 10 bases, 9 bases remained unmatched. The CDR3 DNA sequence: TGTGCCAGCAGTCGACCGGGACAGGGAAGCTCACCCCTCCACTTT. Its translation is CASSRPGQGSSPLHF. Drawing the rest from reference TRBV2 and TRBJ1-6, the complete variable domain is EPEVTQTPSHQVTQMGQEVILRCVPISNHLYFYWYRQILGQKVEFLVSFYNNEISEKSEIFDDQFSVERPDGSNFTLKIRSTKLEDSAMYFCASSRPGQGSSPLHFGNGTRLTVT.

V and J are TRBV7-9 and TRBJ2-3; 11 bases fit TRBD2. Per germline, CDR1 SEHNR and CDR2 FQNEAQ (reference sequence). CDR3 size: 16 residues. V was pared by 4 bases and J by 0 bases, with 3 bases of the junction left unmatched. The CDR3 nucleotides are TGTGCCAGCAGCTCTAGACTAGCGGGGAGCACAGATACGCAGTATTTT. This translates into CASSSRLAGSTDTQYF.

This clone was counted between two and nine times. This sequence joins TRBV5-6 and TRBJ2-7; 7 nucleotides align to TRBD2. The CDR3 runs to 14 residues. Per the germline V gene, CDR1 is SGHDT and CDR2 is YYEEEE. Trimming at V came to 0 bases and at J to 3 bases, leaving 3 bases not matched to a gene. The CDR3 DNA reads TGTGCCAGCAGCTTGGGGACTAGTGTCTACGAGCAGTACTTC. Translated: CASSLGTSVYEQYF.